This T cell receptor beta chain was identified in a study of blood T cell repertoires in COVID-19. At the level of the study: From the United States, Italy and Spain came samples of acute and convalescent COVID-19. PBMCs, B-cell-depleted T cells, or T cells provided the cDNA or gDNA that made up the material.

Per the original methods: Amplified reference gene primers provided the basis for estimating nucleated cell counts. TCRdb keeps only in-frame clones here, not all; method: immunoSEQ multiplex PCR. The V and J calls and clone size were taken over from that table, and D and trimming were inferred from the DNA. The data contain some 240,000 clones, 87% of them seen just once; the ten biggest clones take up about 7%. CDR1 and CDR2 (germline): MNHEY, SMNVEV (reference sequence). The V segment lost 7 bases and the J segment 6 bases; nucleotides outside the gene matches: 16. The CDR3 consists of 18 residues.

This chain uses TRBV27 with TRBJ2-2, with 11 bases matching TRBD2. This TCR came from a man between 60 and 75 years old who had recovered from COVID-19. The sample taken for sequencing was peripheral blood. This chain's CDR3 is CASTPHGLAGLRAGELFF. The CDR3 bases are TGTGCCAGCACCCCCCACGGACTAGCGGGCCTCCGCGCCGGGGAGCTGTTTTTT.